What follows is one T cell receptor (beta chain) and its context. The sample originates from a study of T cell changes during pregnancy in multiple sclerosis. The repertoire was sequenced with immunoSEQ multiplex PCR; TCRdb's copy has only in-frame clones and lacks some. The sample includes about 98,000 clones, just over 90% of them seen just once. The CDR3 totals 14 residues. Germline V gene sequence: CDR1 ENHRY, CDR2 SYGVKD. Germline trimming cut 11 bases from V and 3 bases from J; bases unmatched to any gene: 11. This chain links TRBV10-3 with TRBJ1-2; 8 bases line up with TRBD1. Sequencing used peripheral blood, obtained after pregnancy. The receptor was isolated from a female donor in good health, enrolled as a control in a pregnancy study. The CDR3 DNA sequence: TGTGCCGGCCTAAATTCAGGGGGCGACTATGGCTACACCTTC. This translates into CAGLNSGGDYGYTF.